This T cell receptor (beta chain) was obtained from a study of monozygotic twins with inflammatory bowel disease. A note on this clonotype: Its target is unknown.

CDR3 length: 12 residues. CDR1 is MNHNY and CDR2 is SVGAGI in the germline V gene (reference sequence). Molecular identifiers with 6-nucleotide sample barcodes were added during cDNA synthesis via template switching. TCRdb re-analyzed the 5' RACE reads; it lists each CDR3 protein once, without DNA. This sample's table has 170,000 or so distinct CDR3 sequences. General study findings and limits: Relative to healthy twins, IBD patients had fewer clonotypes in common with others, a gap that was especially apparent with disease activity. Repertoire similarity matched across concordant and discordant twins, perhaps owing to limited power.

Input material: blood. The chain is built from TRBV6-6 and TRBJ2-5. The sequence came from a human donor with ulcerative colitis or Crohn's disease, or a healthy co-twin of an affected twin (not recorded which). The CDR3 sequence is CASSYIQETQYF.